The clone carrying this T cell receptor beta chain appeared a few times. Its antigen remains unidentified. CDR3 length: 14 residues. Germline CDR1 is MNHEY and CDR2 is SVGAGI. Trimming took off 2 bases at V and 6 bases at J, with 13 bases between the two ends. This record comes from a study of chemoradiotherapy in HPV16-positive cancers. General study points: Non-HPV-specific T cells did not expand in tumors during treatment, whereas candidate HPV-specific clones and E7-related motifs did. HPV-specific T cells were functionally defined from only a couple of HPV16-positive patients.

Repertoires were generated with immunoSEQ multiplex PCR, while TCRdb's copy carries only in-frame clones and drops some. The repertoire holds about 7,000 clones, under 90% seen once, with 2% to 3% in the top ten. J is TRBJ1-1 and V is TRBV6-5, with TRBD1 as a possible D gene (5 bases). This receptor was identified in a human donor with HPV-associated anogenital cancer. This specimen consisted of tumor tissue, obtained from a patient who underwent chemoradiotherapy. Here the CDR3 reads CASSYMELGAEAFF. The CDR3 nucleotides read TGTGCCAGCAGTTACATGGAGCTAGGGGCTGAAGCTTTCTTT.